Presented here are 24 T cell receptor beta chains from one specimen sequenced in a study of blood T cells in healthy people across ages. The use of a sample-barcoded 5' primer and a J-beta primer mix characterized a second PCR of about 7 to 12 cycles. TCRdb recomputed calls from the 5' RACE reads with MiXCR, one row per CDR3 protein. The table lists over 600,000 distinct CDR3 sequences, about half of them singletons. Sequencing was carried out using blood. The receptors were gathered from an elderly man in good health.

This clonotype has only a few counts. V and J are TRBV7-8 and TRBJ2-1; TRBD2 agrees at 8 bases. Germline CDR1 reads SGHVS; CDR2 reads FQNEAQ. CDR3 length equals 15 residues. Germline trimming cut 6 bases from V and 8 bases from J; bases unmatched to any gene: 12. DNA for the CDR3: TGTGCCAGCAGTCCCCGCACTAGCGGTTTCGATGAGCAGTTCTTC. Its translation is CASSPRTSGFDEQFF.

This chain connects TRBV12-3 or TRBV12-4 to TRBJ2-1; D is uncertain. There are 15 residues in the CDR3. V lost 6 bases to trimming and J lost 2 bases, with 14 bases between them. This chain's CDR3 is CASSPGPTPYNEQFF. The CDR3, as DNA: TGTGCCAGCAGCCCGGGCCCTACCCCCTACAATGAGCAGTTCTTC.

The V and J genes are TRBV9 and TRBJ2-1; 11 bases match TRBD2. Germline-derived CDR1 and CDR2 are SGDLS and YYNGEE. V was pared by 4 bases and J by 6 bases, with 6 bases of the junction left unmatched. The CDR3 is made up of 15 amino acids. As DNA, the CDR3 is TGTGCCAGCAGCCAGGGCGGGACTAGCGGCAATGAGCAGTTCTTC. Its translation: CASSQGGTSGNEQFF.

The chain uses TRBV20-1 and TRBJ2-1; 8 bases are shared with TRBD2. The closer fit of TRBJ2-7 to the DNA end suggests the J call may be wrong. CDR3 length: 16 amino acids. CDR1 DFQATT and CDR2 SNEGSKA come from the germline V gene (reference sequence). CDR3 nucleotides: TGCAGTGCTAGATTGCGCCGGATAGCGGGATACAATGAGCAGTACTTC. Translation: CSARLRRIAGYNEQYF.

The V and J genes are TRBV20-1 and TRBJ2-3, with a possible D match to TRBD1 (6 bases). Germline CDR1 reads DFQATT; CDR2 reads SNEGSKA (reference sequence). Trimming cost V 0 bases and J 0 bases, with 22 bases left between them. The CDR3 has 19 residues. The CDR3 spells CSARDSGDTRPFSTDTQYF. The CDR3 DNA reads as TGCAGTGCTAGAGATTCTGGGGACACGCGTCCCTTCAGCACAGATACGCAGTATTTT.

V usage is TRBV9 and J usage is TRBJ2-6; D remains unclear. CDR1 is SGDLS and CDR2 is YYNGEE in the germline V gene. V gave up 2 bases and J gave up 0 bases, with 3 bases separating them. The length of the CDR3 is 14 residues. The CDR3 DNA reads TGTGCCAGCAGCGTGGGCTCTGGGGCCAACGTCCTGACTTTC. Amino acid sequence: CASSVGSGANVLTF.

The genes are TRBV29-1 and TRBJ2-2, with 16 bases matching TRBD2. From germline, CDR1 is SQVTM and CDR2 ANQGSEA. V trimming: 6 bases; J trimming: 7 bases; junction bases outside the gene matches: 8. This CDR3 has 16 amino acids. The CDR3 loop is CSVEGLAGGPDGELFF. The CDR3 DNA follows: TGCAGCGTCGAGGGACTAGCGGGAGGGCCCGACGGGGAGCTGTTTTTT.

About this clonotype itself: This may come from a read error, since a much larger clone is one base off. This sequence joins TRBV7-2 and TRBJ2-1; TRBD2 aligns across 11 bases. Germline V CDR1 and CDR2: SGHTA, FQGNSA. The CDR3 consists of 15 residues. The CDR3 loop is CASSPPGTSGGERFF. CDR3 DNA: TGTGCCAGCAGCCCGCCCGGGACTAGCGGTGGTGAGCGGTTCTTC.

This chain links TRBV20-1 with TRBJ2-3; 14 bases match TRBD2. Unmatched junction bases numbered 8, after V lost 3 bases and J lost 3 bases. The CDR3 extends over 17 amino acids. Germline V lookup: CDR1 DFQATT, CDR2 SNEGSKA (reference sequence). The CDR3 DNA reads as TGCAGTGCTAGGTTAGGACTAGCGGGAGGAGAGACAGATACGCAGTATTTT. Encoded protein: CSARLGLAGGETDTQYF.

The CDR3 coding sequence is TGTGCCAGACCGGGACAGGGGGTGAACATTCAGTACTTC. Translating gives CARPGQGVNIQYF. This sequence joins TRBV21-1 and TRBJ2-4; the table gives TRBD1 as D, unverified against the DNA. TRBV21-1 is marked as a pseudogene. The CDR3 loop spans 13 amino acids.

V is TRBV28 and J is TRBJ1-2; 7 positions agree with TRBD1. Germline CDR1 MDHEN, CDR2 SYDVKM. CDR3 length: 18 residues. Germline trimming cut 5 bases from V and 5 bases from J; bases unmatched to any gene: 20. The CDR3 protein is CASSRNQGTATVLYGYTF. The CDR3 DNA reads as TGTGCCAGCAGTCGCAACCAAGGGACAGCGACTGTACTATATGGCTACACCTTC.

The V and J genes are TRBV7-2 and TRBJ1-4, with D unresolved. The CDR3 spans 14 residues. With 0 bases removed from V and 8 bases from J, the gap between germline ends came to 10 bases. Germline CDR1 SGHTA, CDR2 FQGNSA. The CDR3 coding sequence is TGTGCCAGCAGCTTAGCCGACCAAGGGGAAAAACTGTTTTTT. The encoded protein is CASSLADQGEKLFF. The full variable domain, completed using reference TRBV7-2 and TRBJ1-4, is GAGVSQSPSNKVTEKGKDVELRCDPISGHTALYWYRQSLGQGLEFLIYFQGNSAPDKSGLPSDRFSAERTGGSVSTLTIQRTQQEDSAVYLCASSLADQGEKLFFGSGTQLSVL.

This chain connects TRBV6-1 to TRBJ1-2, with a tentative D call TRBD1 (6 bases). CDR3 length: 14 residues. The germline V gene has CDR1 MNHNS and CDR2 SASEGT. V was trimmed by 2 bases and J by 4 bases, leaving 11 bases between them. The CDR3 DNA reads TGTGCCAGCAGTGAAAGAGGGACAAGCTATGGCTACACCTTC. It is translated as CASSERGTSYGYTF.

This chain links TRBV25-1 with TRBJ2-7; D gene uncertain. Germline V CDR1 and CDR2: MGHDK, SYGVNS. The V end was cut by 10 bases, the J end by 4 bases, with 20 bases between. This CDR3 spans 14 amino acids. The CDR3 DNA follows: TGTGCCACTCTGAATCCAGGAGTCGAGTACGAGCAGTACTTC. Amino acid sequence: CATLNPGVEYEQYF.

The chain carries TRBV7-2 and TRBJ2-1, with TRBD1 matching over 9 bases. The V gene end was trimmed by 5 bases and the J gene end by 8 bases; junction bases not matched to a gene: 7. Looked up from germline, CDR1 is SGHTA and CDR2 is FQGNSA. CDR3 length equals 14 residues. CDR3 in amino acids: CASSTGTGYDEQFF. CDR3 coding DNA: TGTGCCAGCAGCACCGGGACAGGGTATGATGAGCAGTTCTTC.

The chain joins TRBV7-2 to TRBJ1-1, with a weak D call TRBD1 (6 bases). There are 14 residues in the CDR3. Trimming removed 8 bases from V and 1 base from J, with 14 bases in between. In germline, CDR1 is SGHTA, CDR2 FQGNSA. For the CDR3, the DNA is TGTGCCAGCCTAAGAGGGGGGGGGAACACTGAAGCTTTCTTT. Its translation: CASLRGGGNTEAFF.

The CDR3 protein is CASSAMGRASYNEQFF. The CDR3 DNA is TGTGCCAGCAGTGCAATGGGCAGGGCATCCTACAATGAGCAGTTCTTC. J is TRBJ2-1 and V is TRBV27; a weak D match, TRBD1 (5 bases). CDR1 is MNHEY and CDR2 is SMNVEV in the germline V gene (reference sequence). V was pared by 5 bases and J by 1 base, with 15 bases between. The CDR3 has 16 amino acids.

In this sample, this clonotype turned up a few times. This chain joins TRBV29-1 and TRBJ1-5; 8 bases fit TRBD1. V shed 5 bases and J 6 bases; nucleotides not matched to a gene: 3. This CDR3 has 12 amino acids. Germline V CDR1 and CDR2: SQVTM, ANQGSEA. The CDR3, as DNA: TGCAGCGTTCGCGACAGGGGTCAGCCCCAGCATTTT. Amino acid sequence: CSVRDRGQPQHF.

Only a few counts were recorded for this clonotype. This rearrangement joins TRBV4-2 to TRBJ1-5; D is perhaps TRBD1 (5 bases). This CDR3 is built from 16 residues. Germline V gene lookup returns CDR1 LGHNA and CDR2 YNFKEQ. V dropped 0 bases and J dropped 10 bases, with 19 bases sitting between them. DNA of the CDR3: TGTGCCAGCAGCCAAGAGGAAGGGACTAGCGGGTTACCCCAGCATTTT. It encodes CASSQEEGTSGLPQHF.

There are a few counts of this clonotype. The chain joins TRBV3-1 to TRBJ2-1, with 13 bases that match TRBD2. After removal of 6 bases from V and 9 bases from J, the junction contained 2 bases not matched to a gene. The V gene's germline CDR1 is LGHDT and CDR2 YNNKEL (reference sequence). The CDR3 totals 13 residues. The DNA for the CDR3 is TGTGCCAGCAGGACTAGCGGGAGGCTTGAGCAGTTCTTC. Amino acid sequence: CASRTSGRLEQFF.

This clonotype occurred many times. This chain links TRBV20-1 with TRBJ2-7; TRBD1 matches 7 bases. Per germline, CDR1 DFQATT and CDR2 SNEGSKA (reference sequence). There are 13 residues in the CDR3. The J segment lost 3 bases and the V segment lost 0 bases, leaving 2 bases of the junction unmatched. The CDR3 sequence is CSAREGQDYEQYF. The CDR3 nucleotides are TGCAGTGCTAGAGAAGGACAGGACTACGAGCAGTACTTC.

This clonotype has just a few counts. The chain joins TRBV14 to TRBJ2-7; D tentatively fits TRBD1 or TRBD2 (6 bases each). CDR1 and CDR2 (germline): SGHDN, FVKESK. Deletions cut 0 bases from V and 0 bases from J, with 15 bases between. The CDR3 extends over 17 amino acids. CDR3 amino acids: CASSQDQGLASSYEQYF. CDR3 nucleotide sequence: TGTGCCAGCAGCCAAGATCAGGGGCTAGCGAGCTCCTACGAGCAGTACTTC.

This clonotype was seen a few times. CDR3 sequence reads: CSARDLKGTNEKLFF. The DNA of the CDR3 is TGCAGTGCTAGAGATCTGAAGGGGACTAATGAAAAACTGTTTTTT. The chain joins TRBV20-1 to TRBJ1-4; tentative D call: TRBD1 (5 bases). Germline CDR1 reads DFQATT; CDR2 reads SNEGSKA (reference sequence). This CDR3 is 15 amino acids long. The V and J ends lost 0 bases and 2 bases respectively, with 10 bases between them.

The J gene is TRBJ2-7, the V gene TRBV20-1; no reliable D call. CDR1 and CDR2 from the germline V gene are DFQATT and SNEGSKA (reference sequence). Between the trimmed V and J ends, which lost 3 bases and 4 bases, there was a span of 13 bases. This CDR3 comprises 13 residues. The chain's CDR3 is CSASDPLLYEQYF. The CDR3 region has the DNA TGCAGTGCTAGCGACCCTTTACTATACGAGCAGTACTTC.